This T cell receptor (beta chain) was captured in a study of T-cell memory formation after mild COVID-19. Regarding the study as a whole: Day 15 to 85 contractors were CD4/CD8 balanced; later expanders leaned CD4+. Researchers report contracting CD4+ clones mostly in CM and EM, with CD8+ clones in EMRA.

This clonotype was seen ten or more times. The antigen is unknown. 5'RACE primed at constant segments yielded TCR alpha and TCR beta cDNA libraries bearing sample barcodes and UMIs. One entry per CDR3 protein, called by TCRdb with MiXCR from the 5' RACE reads. The repertoire holds approximately 110,000 distinct CDR3 sequences, with 22% as singletons. The V gene end was trimmed by 5 bases and the J gene end by 10 bases; junction bases not matched to a gene: 13. The CDR3 is 15 amino acids. V usage is TRBV12-3 or TRBV12-4 and J usage is TRBJ2-1, with TRBD2 matching over 8 bases. The sample comprised PBMCs or a T cell subset sorted from them (not recorded which). The clonotype comes from a man younger than 35 who had mild COVID-19 (a few samples of this study predate the infection). Cell type and time point are not known. Here the CDR3 reads CASSPRGAGFREQFF. The CDR3 DNA is TGTGCCAGCAGTCCGCGGGGGGCCGGTTTTAGAGAGCAGTTCTTC.